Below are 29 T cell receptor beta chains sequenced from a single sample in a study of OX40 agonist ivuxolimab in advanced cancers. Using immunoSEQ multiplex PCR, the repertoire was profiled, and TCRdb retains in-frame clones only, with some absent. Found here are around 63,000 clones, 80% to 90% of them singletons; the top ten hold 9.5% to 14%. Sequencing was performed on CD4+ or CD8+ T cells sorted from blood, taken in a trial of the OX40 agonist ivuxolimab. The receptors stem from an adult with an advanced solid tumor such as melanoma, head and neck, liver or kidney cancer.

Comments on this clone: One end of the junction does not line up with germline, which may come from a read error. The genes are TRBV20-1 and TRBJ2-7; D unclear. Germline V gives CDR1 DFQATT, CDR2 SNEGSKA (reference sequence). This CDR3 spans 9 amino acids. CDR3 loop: CSAKYEQYF. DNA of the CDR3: TGCAGCGCTAAGTACGAGCAGTACTTC.

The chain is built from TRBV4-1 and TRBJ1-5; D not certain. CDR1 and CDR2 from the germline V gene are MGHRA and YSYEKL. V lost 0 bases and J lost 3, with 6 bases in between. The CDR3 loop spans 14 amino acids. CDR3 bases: TGCGCCAGCAGCCAAGACAGCCACAATCAGCCCCAGCATTTT. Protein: CASSQDSHNQPQHF.

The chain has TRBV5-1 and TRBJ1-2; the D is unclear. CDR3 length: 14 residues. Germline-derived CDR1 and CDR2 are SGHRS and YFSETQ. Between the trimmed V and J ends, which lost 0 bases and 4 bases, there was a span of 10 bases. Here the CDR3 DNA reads TGCGCCAGCAGCTTGGGGGCAGGCCGCTATGGCTACACCTTC. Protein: CASSLGAGRYGYTF.

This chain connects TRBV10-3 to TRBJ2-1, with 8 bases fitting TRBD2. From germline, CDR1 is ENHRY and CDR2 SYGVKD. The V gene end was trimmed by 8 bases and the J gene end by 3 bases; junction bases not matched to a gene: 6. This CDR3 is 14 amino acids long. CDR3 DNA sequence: TGTGCCATCTCGACTAGCGTGGTCTACAATGAGCAGTTCTTC. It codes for CAISTSVVYNEQFF.

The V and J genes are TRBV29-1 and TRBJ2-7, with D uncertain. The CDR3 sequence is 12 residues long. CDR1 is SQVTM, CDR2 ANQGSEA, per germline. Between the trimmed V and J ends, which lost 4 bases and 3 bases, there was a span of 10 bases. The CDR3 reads CSVVGKDYEQYF. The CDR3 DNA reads TGCAGCGTTGTGGGGAAGGACTACGAGCAGTACTTC.

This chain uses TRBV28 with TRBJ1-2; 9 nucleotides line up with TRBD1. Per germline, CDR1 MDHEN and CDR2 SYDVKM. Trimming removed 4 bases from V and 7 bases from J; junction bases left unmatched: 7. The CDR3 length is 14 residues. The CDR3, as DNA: TGTGCCAGCAGTTACCGGGACAGGGTGGGTGGCTACACCTTC. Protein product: CASSYRDRVGGYTF.

CDR3 residues: CASSLDTFNEQFF. The CDR3, as DNA: TGTGCCAGCAGCTTAGACACGTTCAATGAGCAGTTCTTC. The chain recombines TRBV7-9 with TRBJ2-1; D call uncertain. Germline V gene data show CDR1 as SEHNR and CDR2 as FQNEAQ (reference sequence). With 1 base removed from V and 6 bases from J, the gap between germline ends came to 7 bases. This CDR3 spans 13 amino acids.

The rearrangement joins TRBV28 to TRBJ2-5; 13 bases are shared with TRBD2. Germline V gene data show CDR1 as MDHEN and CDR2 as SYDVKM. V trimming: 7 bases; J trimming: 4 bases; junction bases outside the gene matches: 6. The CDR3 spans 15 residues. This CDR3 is CASTLGTSGVETQYF. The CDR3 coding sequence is TGTGCCAGCACCTTGGGGACTAGCGGGGTAGAGACCCAGTACTTC.

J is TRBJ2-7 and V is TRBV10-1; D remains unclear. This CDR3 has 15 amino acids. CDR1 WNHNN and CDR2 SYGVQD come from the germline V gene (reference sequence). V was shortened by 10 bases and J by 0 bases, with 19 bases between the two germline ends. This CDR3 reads CATGRAHPSSYEQYF. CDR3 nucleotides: TGCGCCACGGGTAGGGCGCACCCGAGCTCCTACGAGCAGTACTTC.

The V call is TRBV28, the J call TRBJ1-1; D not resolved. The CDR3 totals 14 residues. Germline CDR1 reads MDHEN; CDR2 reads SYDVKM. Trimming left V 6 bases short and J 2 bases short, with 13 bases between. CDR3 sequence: CASRPLGSNTEAFF. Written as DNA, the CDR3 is TGTGCCAGCAGACCCCTAGGGAGTAACACTGAAGCTTTCTTT.

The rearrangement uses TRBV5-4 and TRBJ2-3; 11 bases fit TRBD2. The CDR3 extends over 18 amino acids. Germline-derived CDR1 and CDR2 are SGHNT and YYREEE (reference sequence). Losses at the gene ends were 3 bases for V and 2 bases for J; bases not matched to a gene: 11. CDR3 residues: CASSSWLAGGPLTDTQYF. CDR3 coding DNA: TGTGCCAGCAGCTCCTGGCTAGCGGGAGGACCTCTCACAGATACGCAGTATTTT.

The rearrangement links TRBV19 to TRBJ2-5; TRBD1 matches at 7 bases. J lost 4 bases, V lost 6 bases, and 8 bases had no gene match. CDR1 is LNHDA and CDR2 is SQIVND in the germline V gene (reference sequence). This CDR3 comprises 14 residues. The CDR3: CASSPTGSVETQYF. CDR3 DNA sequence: TGTGCCAGTAGCCCGACAGGGTCTGTAGAGACCCAGTACTTC.

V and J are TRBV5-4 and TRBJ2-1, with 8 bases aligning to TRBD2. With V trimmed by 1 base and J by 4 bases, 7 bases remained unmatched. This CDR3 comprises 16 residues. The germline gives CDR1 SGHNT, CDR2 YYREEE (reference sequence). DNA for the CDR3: TGTGCCAGCAGCTTGTCCGGGAGGGCCACGTACAATGAGCAGTTCTTC. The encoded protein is CASSLSGRATYNEQFF.

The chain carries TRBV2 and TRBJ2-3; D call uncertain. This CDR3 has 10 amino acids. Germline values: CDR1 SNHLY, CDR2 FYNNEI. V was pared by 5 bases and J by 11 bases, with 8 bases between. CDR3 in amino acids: CASSSVLQYF. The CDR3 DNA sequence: TGTGCCAGCAGTAGCGTCTTGCAGTATTTT.

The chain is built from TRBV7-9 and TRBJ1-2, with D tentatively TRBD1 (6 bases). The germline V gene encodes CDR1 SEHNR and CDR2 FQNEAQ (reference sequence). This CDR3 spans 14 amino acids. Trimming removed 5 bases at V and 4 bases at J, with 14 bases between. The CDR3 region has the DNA TGTGCCAGCAGCCCGTCCGGGACACTCTATGGCTACACCTTC. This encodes CASSPSGTLYGYTF. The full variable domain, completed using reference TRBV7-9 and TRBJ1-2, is DTGVSQNPRHKITKRGQNVTFRCDPISEHNRLYWYRQTLGQGPEFLTYFQNEAQLEKSRLLSDRFSAERPKGSFSTLEIQRTEQGDSAMYLCASSPSGTLYGYTFGSGTRLTVV.

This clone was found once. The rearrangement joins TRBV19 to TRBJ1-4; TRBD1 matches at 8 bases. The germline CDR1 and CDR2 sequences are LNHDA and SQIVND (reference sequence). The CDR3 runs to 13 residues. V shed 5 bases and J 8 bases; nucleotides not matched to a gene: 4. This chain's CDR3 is CASSGQGREKLFF. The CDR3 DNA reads TGTGCCAGTAGTGGACAGGGACGGGAAAAACTGTTTTTT.

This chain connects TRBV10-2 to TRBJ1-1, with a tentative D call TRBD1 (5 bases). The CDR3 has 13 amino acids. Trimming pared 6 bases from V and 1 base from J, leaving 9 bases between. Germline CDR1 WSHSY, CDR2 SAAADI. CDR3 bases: TGCGCCAGCAGATACGGGACGAACACTGAAGCTTTCTTT. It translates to CASRYGTNTEAFF.

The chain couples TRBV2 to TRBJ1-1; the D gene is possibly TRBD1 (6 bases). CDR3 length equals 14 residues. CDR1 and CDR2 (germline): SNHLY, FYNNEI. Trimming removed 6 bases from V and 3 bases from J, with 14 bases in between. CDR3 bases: TGTGCCAGCAGGGGGGGCTCCTTACACACTGAAGCTTTCTTT. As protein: CASRGGSLHTEAFF. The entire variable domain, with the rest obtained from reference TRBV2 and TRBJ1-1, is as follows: EPEVTQTPSHQVTQMGQEVILRCVPISNHLYFYWYRQILGQKVEFLVSFYNNEISEKSEIFDDQFSVERPDGSNFTLKIRSTKLEDSAMYFCASRGGSLHTEAFFGQGTRLTVV.

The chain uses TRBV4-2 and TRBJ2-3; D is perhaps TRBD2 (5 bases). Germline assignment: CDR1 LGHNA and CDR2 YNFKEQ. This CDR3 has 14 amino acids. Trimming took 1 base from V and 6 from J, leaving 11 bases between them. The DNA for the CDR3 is TGTGCCAGCAGCCAAGGAGGGCGGTCGGATACGCAGTATTTT. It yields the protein CASSQGGRSDTQYF.

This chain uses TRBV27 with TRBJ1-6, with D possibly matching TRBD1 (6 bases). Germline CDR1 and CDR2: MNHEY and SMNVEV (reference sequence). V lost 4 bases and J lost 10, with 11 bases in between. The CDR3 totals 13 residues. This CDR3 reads CASSWTATSPLHF. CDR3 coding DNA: TGTGCCAGCAGTTGGACAGCGACATCACCCCTCCACTTT.

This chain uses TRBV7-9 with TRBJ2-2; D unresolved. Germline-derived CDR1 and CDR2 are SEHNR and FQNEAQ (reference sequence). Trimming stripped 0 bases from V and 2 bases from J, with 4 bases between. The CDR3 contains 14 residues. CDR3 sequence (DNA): TGTGCCAGCAGCTTAGCCACAAACACCGGGGAGCTGTTTTTT. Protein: CASSLATNTGELFF.

CDR3 DNA sequence: TGCAGCGTCGGGTCTGAATATGGCTACACCTTC. Its protein product is CSVGSEYGYTF. This rearrangement joins TRBV29-1 to TRBJ1-2; D unresolved. The CDR3 sequence is 11 residues long. The V end lost 6 bases, the J end lost 5 bases, and 10 bases lay between the germline ends. The germline CDR1 and CDR2 sequences are SQVTM and ANQGSEA.

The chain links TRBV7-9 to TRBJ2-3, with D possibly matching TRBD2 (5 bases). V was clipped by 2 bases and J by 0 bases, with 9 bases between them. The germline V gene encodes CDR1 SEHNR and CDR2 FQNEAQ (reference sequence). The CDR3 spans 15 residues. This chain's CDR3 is CASSLSRASTDTQYF. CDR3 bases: TGTGCCAGCAGCTTATCGCGGGCCAGCACAGATACGCAGTATTTT. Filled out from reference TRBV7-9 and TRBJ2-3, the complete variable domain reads DTGVSQNPRHKITKRGQNVTFRCDPISEHNRLYWYRQTLGQGPEFLTYFQNEAQLEKSRLLSDRFSAERPKGSFSTLEIQRTEQGDSAMYLCASSLSRASTDTQYFGPGTRLTVL.

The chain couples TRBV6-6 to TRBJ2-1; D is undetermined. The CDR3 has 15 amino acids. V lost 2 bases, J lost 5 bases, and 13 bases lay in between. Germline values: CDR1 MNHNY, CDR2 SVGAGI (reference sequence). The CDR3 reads CASSYRAATNNEQFF. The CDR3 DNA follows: TGTGCCAGCAGTTACCGGGCAGCCACGAACAATGAGCAGTTCTTC.

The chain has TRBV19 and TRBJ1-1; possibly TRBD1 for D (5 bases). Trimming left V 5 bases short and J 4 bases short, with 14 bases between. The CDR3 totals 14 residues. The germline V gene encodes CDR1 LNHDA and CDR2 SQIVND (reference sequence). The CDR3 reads CASSFPGVSTEAFF. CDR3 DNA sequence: TGTGCCAGTAGTTTTCCGGGGGTCAGCACTGAAGCTTTCTTT.

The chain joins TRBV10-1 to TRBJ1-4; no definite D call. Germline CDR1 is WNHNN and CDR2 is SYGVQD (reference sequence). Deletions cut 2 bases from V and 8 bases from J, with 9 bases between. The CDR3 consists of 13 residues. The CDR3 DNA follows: TGCGCCAGCAGTGAGAGGGATTGGGAAAAACTGTTTTTT. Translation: CASSERDWEKLFF.

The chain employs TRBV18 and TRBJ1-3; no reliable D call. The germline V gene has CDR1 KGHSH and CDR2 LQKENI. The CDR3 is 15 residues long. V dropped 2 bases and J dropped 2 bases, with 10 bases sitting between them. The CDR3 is CASSPGESAGNTIYF. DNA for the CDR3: TGTGCCAGCTCACCAGGGGAGAGTGCTGGAAACACCATATATTTT.

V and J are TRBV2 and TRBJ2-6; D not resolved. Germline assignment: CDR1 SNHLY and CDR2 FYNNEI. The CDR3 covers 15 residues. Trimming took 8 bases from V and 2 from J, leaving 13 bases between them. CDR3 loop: CASALFLPGANVLTF. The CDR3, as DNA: TGTGCCAGCGCCCTATTCCTGCCTGGGGCCAACGTCCTGACTTTC.

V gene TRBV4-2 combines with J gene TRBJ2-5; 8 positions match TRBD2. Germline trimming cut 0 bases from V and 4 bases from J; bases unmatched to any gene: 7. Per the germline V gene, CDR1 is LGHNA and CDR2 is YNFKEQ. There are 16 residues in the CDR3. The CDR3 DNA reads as TGTGCCAGCAGCCAAGATAGTAGCGGGACAACAGAGACCCAGTACTTC. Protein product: CASSQDSSGTTETQYF.